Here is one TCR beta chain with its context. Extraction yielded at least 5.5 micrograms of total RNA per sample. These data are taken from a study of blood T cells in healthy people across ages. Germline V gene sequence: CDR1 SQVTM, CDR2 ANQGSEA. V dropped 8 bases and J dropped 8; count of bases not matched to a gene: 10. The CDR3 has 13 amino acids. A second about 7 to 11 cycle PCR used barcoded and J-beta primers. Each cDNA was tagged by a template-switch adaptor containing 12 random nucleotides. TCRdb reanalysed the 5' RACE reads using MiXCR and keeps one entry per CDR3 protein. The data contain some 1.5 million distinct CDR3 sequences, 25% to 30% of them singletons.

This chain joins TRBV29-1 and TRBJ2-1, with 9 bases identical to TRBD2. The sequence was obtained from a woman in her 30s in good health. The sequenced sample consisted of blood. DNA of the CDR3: TGCAGCACCGCCGAGGCGGGGGGGTATGAGCAGTTCTTC. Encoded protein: CSTAEAGGYEQFF.